The 3 T cell receptor beta chains listed next were all sequenced from one sample in a study of T cells in localized non-small cell lung cancer. Only in-frame clones appear in the TCRdb table, and some are missing; sequencing was by immunoSEQ multiplex PCR. This sample has 30,000 to 40,000 clones, with 86% found just once. The material sequenced was peripheral blood mononuclear cells, taken before any cancer treatment. The receptors were gathered from a male donor at least 60 years old with stage II lung adenocarcinoma.

The rearrangement links TRBV30 to TRBJ1-1; no firm D call. This CDR3 has 14 residues. V lost 4 bases, J lost 0 bases, and 12 bases lay in between. Germline CDR1 is GTSNPN and CDR2 is SVGIG (reference sequence). The CDR3 loop is CAWTSFTMNTEAFF. As DNA, the CDR3 is TGTGCCTGGACTAGTTTTACCATGAACACTGAAGCTTTCTTT. The full variable domain, in which reference TRBV30 and TRBJ1-1 provide the parts outside the CDR3, is SQTIHQWPATLVQPVGSPLSLECTVEGTSNPNLYWYRQAAGRGLQLLFYSVGIGQISSEVPQNLSASRPQDRQFILSSKKLLLSDSGFYLCAWTSFTMNTEAFFGQGTRLTVV.

The J gene is TRBJ2-1, the V gene TRBV10-3; possible D gene TRBD1, 6 bases. The germline CDR1 and CDR2 sequences are ENHRY and SYGVKD. This CDR3 is 15 amino acids long. V lost 10 bases to trimming and J lost 0 bases, with 16 bases between them. Written as DNA, the CDR3 is TGTGCCAGCCGGTGGGGGCAGGGCTCCTACAATGAGCAGTTCTTC. Amino acid sequence: CASRWGQGSYNEQFF.

V is TRBV7-9 and J is TRBJ1-1; TRBD1 might be the D (6 bases). V was pared by 3 bases and J by 7 bases, with 15 bases between. CDR3 length: 14 amino acids. Germline CDR1 and CDR2: SEHNR and FQNEAQ (reference sequence). The CDR3 DNA is TGTGCCAGCAGCTTGGGAGACAGGAACCATGAAGCTTTCTTT. It specifies CASSLGDRNHEAFF.